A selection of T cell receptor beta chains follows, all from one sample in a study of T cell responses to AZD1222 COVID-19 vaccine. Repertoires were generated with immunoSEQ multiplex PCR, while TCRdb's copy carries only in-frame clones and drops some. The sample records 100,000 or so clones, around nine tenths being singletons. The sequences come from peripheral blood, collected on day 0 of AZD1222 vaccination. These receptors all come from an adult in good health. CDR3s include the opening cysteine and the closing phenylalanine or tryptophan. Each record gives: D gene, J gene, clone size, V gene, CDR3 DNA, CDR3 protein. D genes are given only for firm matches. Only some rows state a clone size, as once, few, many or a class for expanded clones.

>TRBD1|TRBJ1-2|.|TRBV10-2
TGCGCCAGTAGCCGGGACAGCTATGGCTACACCTTC
CASSRDSYGYTF
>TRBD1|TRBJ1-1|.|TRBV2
TGTGCCAGCAGTGAGGGACAGGGTTTGGACCTAACTGAAGCTTTCTTT
CASSEGQGLDLTEAFF
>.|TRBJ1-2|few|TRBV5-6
TGTGCCAGCAGCCCGGCAGGGACGGCAGGGGACTTGAATGGCTACACCTTC
CASSPAGTAGDLNGYTF
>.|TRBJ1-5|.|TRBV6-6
TGTGCCCGTGGGTCAGGGAGTGGCAATCAGCCCCAGCATTTT
CARGSGSGNQPQHF
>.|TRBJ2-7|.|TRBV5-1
TGCGCCAGCAGCTTGGCCCAAACCGAGCAGTACTTC
CASSLAQTEQYF
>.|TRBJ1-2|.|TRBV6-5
TGTGCCAGCAGTTACTCCCCGGGGAGCGGCTACACCTTC
CASSYSPGSGYTF
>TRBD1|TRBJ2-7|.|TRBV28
TGTGCCAGCAGTTTAGCGACAGGGGGCTCCTACGAGCAGTACTTC
CASSLATGGSYEQYF
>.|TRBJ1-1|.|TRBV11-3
TGTGCCAGCAGTGGGGGATTGACTGAAGCTTTCTTT
CASSGGLTEAFF
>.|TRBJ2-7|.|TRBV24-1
TGTGCCACCAGTGATAGCGGGCGATCCTACGAGCAGTACTTC
CATSDSGRSYEQYF
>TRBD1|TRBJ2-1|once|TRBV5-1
TGCGCCAGCAGCTCGGGGGGTTCCCGGGACAGGGATGAGCAGTTCTTC
CASSSGGSRDRDEQFF
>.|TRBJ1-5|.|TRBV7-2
TGTGCCAGCAGCTTAGCCGGGCGAAATCAGCCCCAGCATTTT
CASSLAGRNQPQHF
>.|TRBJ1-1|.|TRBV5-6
TGTGCCAGCAACCTGTCCCCGAACACTGAAGCTTTCTTT
CASNLSPNTEAFF
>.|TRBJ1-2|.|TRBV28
TGTGCCACTCACCGGGGTTTTAACTATGGCTACACCTTC
CATHRGFNYGYTF
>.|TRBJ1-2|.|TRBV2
TGTGCCAGCAGTTTGACAGGACCGCAAGGAGGCTATGGCTACACCTTC
CASSLTGPQGGYGYTF
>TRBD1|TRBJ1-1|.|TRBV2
TGTGCCAGCAGCCGGGACAGGGAGCACACTGAAGCTTTCTTT
CASSRDREHTEAFF
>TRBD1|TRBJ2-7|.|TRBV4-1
TGCGCCAGCAGCCTTCCGGGACAGATCTACTACGAGCAGTACTTC
CASSLPGQIYYEQYF
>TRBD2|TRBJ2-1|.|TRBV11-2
TGTGCCAGCAGCCCCCTCCCGACCGGGACTAGCGACAATGAGCAGTTCTTC
CASSPLPTGTSDNEQFF
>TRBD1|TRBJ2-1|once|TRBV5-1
TGCGCCAGCAGAGATCTATCAGGGGGCTCCTACAATGAGCAGTTCTTC
CASRDLSGGSYNEQFF
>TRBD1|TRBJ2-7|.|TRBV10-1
TGCGCCACCTCCGGGACAGGCCCCTACGAGCAGTACTTC
CATSGTGPYEQYF
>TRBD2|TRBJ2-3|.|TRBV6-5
TGTGCCAGCAGAAATAGCGGGAACACAGATACGCAGTATTTT
CASRNSGNTDTQYF
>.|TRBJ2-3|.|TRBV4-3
TGCGCCAGCAGCCAAGATCCTAGCTCCGGAGATACGCAGTATTTT
CASSQDPSSGDTQYF
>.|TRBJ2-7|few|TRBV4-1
TGCGCCAGCAGCGAGGACAGAGGCTACGAGCAGTACTTC
CASSEDRGYEQYF
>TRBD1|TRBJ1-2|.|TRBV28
TGTGCCAGCAACCCAGGGGGGCCAGGGAGCTATGGCTACACCTTC
CASNPGGPGSYGYTF
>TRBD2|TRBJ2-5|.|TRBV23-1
TGCGCCAGCAGTCTCGTCTTAAACTTCTACCGGACTAGCAGACACCAAGAGACCCAGTACTTC
CASSLVLNFYRTSRHQETQYF
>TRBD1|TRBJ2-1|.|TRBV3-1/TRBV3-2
TGTGCCAGCAGCCGGGACAGCCTAAATGAGCAGTTCTTC
CASSRDSLNEQFF
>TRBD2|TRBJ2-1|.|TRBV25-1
TGTGCCAGCAGTGAAACCGGGGGGGCCTACAATGAGCAGTTCTTC
CASSETGGAYNEQFF
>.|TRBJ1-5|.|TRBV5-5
TGTGCCAGCAGCTGGGGACTCGATCAGCCCCAGCATTTT
CASSWGLDQPQHF
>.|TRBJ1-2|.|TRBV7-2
TGTGCCAGCAGCTTCCCAGGATATGGCTACACCTTC
CASSFPGYGYTF
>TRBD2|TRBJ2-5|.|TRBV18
TGTGCCAGCTCACCACCGCTAGCGGGGGGGCCAAGAGAGACCCAGTACTTC
CASSPPLAGGPRETQYF
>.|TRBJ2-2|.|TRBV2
TGTGCCAGCCTCCAAGGAGGGGGGGCTGGCTCAGCCGGGGAGCTGTTTTTT
CASLQGGGAGSAGELFF
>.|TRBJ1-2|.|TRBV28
TGTGCCAGCAGTCCACTTCGTGCCTATGGCTACACCTTC
CASSPLRAYGYTF
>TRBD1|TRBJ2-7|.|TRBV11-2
TGTGCCAGCAGTTCAACCCCGGGACAGGGAACCTACGAGCAGTACTTC
CASSSTPGQGTYEQYF
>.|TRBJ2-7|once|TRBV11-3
TGTGCCAGCAGCTTAGATTTAATACGGGCCAACGAGCAGTACTTC
CASSLDLIRANEQYF
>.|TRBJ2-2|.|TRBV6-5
TGTGCCAGTGAGGGGTACGCGAACACCGGGGAGCTGTTTTTT
CASEGYANTGELFF
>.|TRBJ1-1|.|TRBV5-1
TGCGCCAGCCAGCTCGGCACTGAAGCTTTCTTT
CASQLGTEAFF
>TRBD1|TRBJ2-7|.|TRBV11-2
TGTGCCAGCAGTTCAGACAGGGGCTCCTACGAGCAGTACTTC
CASSSDRGSYEQYF
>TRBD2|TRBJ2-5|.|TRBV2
TGTGCCAGCAGCGATCTAGCGGGGGCTTTGACCCAGTACTTC
CASSDLAGALTQYF
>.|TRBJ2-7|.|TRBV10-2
TGCGCCAGCAGGGCCCAGGCTTCCTACGAGCAGTACTTC
CASRAQASYEQYF
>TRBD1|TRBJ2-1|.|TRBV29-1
TGCAGCGTTGGACAGGGGGCAGGTTGGGATGAGCAGTTCTTC
CSVGQGAGWDEQFF
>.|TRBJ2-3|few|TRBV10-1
TGCGCCAGCAGTGAGTCGCCGGGGGTTCAGTTTACGCAGTATTTT
CASSESPGVQFTQYF
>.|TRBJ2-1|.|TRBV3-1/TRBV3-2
TGTGCCAGCAGCCAAGATCTTATCTACAATGAGCAGTTCTTC
CASSQDLIYNEQFF
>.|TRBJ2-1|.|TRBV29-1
TGCAGCGTTAGTCACTCTACGGAAACCTACAATGAGCAGTTCTTC
CSVSHSTETYNEQFF
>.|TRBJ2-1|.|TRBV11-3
TGTGCCAGCAACCCGGGAGGGGGCGGTTACAATGAGCAGTTCTTC
CASNPGGGGYNEQFF
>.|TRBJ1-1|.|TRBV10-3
TGTGCCATCAGTGAGTCCCCTTTGACATTGGAGAACACTGAAGCTTTCTTT
CAISESPLTLENTEAFF
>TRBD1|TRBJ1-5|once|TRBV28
TGTGCCAGCAGTTTACGCGGGACAGGGATCAATCAGCCCCAGCATTTT
CASSLRGTGINQPQHF
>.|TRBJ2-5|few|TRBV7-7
TGTGCTAGCAGCCCCCTTGGGGGAGCGCAAGAGACCCAGTACTTC
CASSPLGGAQETQYF
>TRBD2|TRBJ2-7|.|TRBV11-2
TGTGCCAGCAGCGGGCCTATGGGTAGCGGGATATACGAGCAGTACTTC
CASSGPMGSGIYEQYF
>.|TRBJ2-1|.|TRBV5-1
TGCGCCAGCAGCGGCTCTAGTTTGGGGCTCAATGAGCAGTTCTTC
CASSGSSLGLNEQFF
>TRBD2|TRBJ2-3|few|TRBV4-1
TGCGCCAGCAGTTTTACCGGGACTAGCGTCACAGATACGCAGTATTTT
CASSFTGTSVTDTQYF
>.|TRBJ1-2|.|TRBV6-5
TGTGCCAGCAGTTACGGTGACGGGAGCTCCTATGGCTACACCTTC
CASSYGDGSSYGYTF
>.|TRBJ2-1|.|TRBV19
TGTGCCAGTAGTTGGCGGATCGCCTACAATGAGCAGTTCTTC
CASSWRIAYNEQFF